A selection of T cell receptor beta chains follows, all from one sample in a study of cytomegalovirus exposure and HLA in healthy donors. The table came from immunoSEQ multiplex PCR; TCRdb's copy has only in-frame clones and leaves some out. Its table records tens of thousands of clones. The sample was PBMCs. The receptors derive from a man aged 35-49 years in good health and CMV-seronegative. Both conserved end residues are trimmed from each CDR3.

TRBJ1-4,TRBV6-5,ASSSADRVRSEKLF
TRBJ2-7,TRBV27,ASSFSGTSGGANEQY
TRBJ2-7,TRBV9,ASSPGLAGAYEQY
TRBJ1-1,TRBV7-2,ASSQGANTEAF
TRBJ2-1,TRBV7-3,ASSLTGGQAYNEQF
TRBJ2-2,TRBV10-3,AISERAGLSNTGELF
TRBJ1-1,TRBV4-1,ASSQVGTGITEAF
TRBJ1-1,TRBV25-1,ASSELGQNTEAF
TRBJ2-3,TRBV7-6,ASSPGTSSDTQY
TRBJ2-1,TRBV11-2,ASNEQGAVNEQF
TRBJ2-7,TRBV4-1,ASSPTGGSFDEQY
TRBJ1-1,TRBV5-6,ASSSRTGRFTEAF
TRBJ1-5,TRBV4-1,ASGQFQGAGQPQH
TRBJ1-5,TRBV9,ASSADRGYQPQH
TRBJ1-3,TRBV5-6,ASSHPGVSGNTIY
TRBJ2-2,TRBV4-1,ASSQDLVLGAGNEGDTGELF
TRBJ2-5,TRBV27,ASSPRDRGLETQY
TRBJ2-7,TRBV4-2,ASSQGDIVYEQY
TRBJ2-3,TRBV6-1,ASSTSGGFDTQY
TRBJ1-5,TRBV4-1,ASSPQGSNQPQH
TRBJ1-3,TRBV6-1,ASSEAVAASSGNTIY
TRBJ2-3,TRBV9,ASSARGADDTQY
TRBJ2-7,TRBV7-2,ASSLEGALAGIYEQY
TRBJ1-4,TRBV5-1,ASSYGQAGIEKLF
TRBJ1-1,TRBV6-5,ASSLDRAGTEAF
TRBJ1-1,TRBV14,ASSQARAKNTEAF
TRBJ2-7,TRBV28,ASSLTGWGPGEGVRH
TRBJ1-1,TRBV7-9,ASSRDSNTEAF
TRBJ2-3,TRBV6-5,ASSYGTSDTDTQY
TRBJ2-7,TRBV7-2,ASSLNRDRGSHEQY
TRBJ2-5,TRBV2,ASSEGRRSGETQY
TRBJ1-1,TRBV7-9,ASSSSREPPTEAF
TRBJ1-1,TRBV30,AWTPGLWLV
TRBJ2-2,TRBV6-1,ASSLAENTGELF
TRBJ2-3,TRBV7-6,ASSLDSLRDTQY
TRBJ1-6,TRBV28,ASSIGQLTVLH
TRBJ1-2,TRBV27,ASSFGGGEAGYT
TRBJ2-3,TRBV6-5,ASSYNRGTDTQY
TRBJ2-5,TRBV29-1,SVDSGETQY
TRBJ2-5,TRBV27,ASSLFGTAQETQY
TRBJ2-4,TRBV30,AWTGAKNIQY
TRBJ1-1,TRBV19,ASSRQYAEAF
TRBJ1-2,TRBV10-3,AISEDRTRT
TRBJ2-2,TRBV5-4,ASSLDSGGNTGELF
TRBJ2-7,TRBV28,ASSLAGGDEQY
TRBJ2-5,TRBV5-1,ASSLGTGGRETQY
TRBJ2-7,TRBV14,ASSQGSGRTYPYEQY
TRBJ1-2,TRBV5-1,ASSFPGQDYGYT
TRBJ2-2,TRBV5-4,ASSTGQGAGTGELF
TRBJ1-4,TRBV5-8,ASSLRSLGSEKLF